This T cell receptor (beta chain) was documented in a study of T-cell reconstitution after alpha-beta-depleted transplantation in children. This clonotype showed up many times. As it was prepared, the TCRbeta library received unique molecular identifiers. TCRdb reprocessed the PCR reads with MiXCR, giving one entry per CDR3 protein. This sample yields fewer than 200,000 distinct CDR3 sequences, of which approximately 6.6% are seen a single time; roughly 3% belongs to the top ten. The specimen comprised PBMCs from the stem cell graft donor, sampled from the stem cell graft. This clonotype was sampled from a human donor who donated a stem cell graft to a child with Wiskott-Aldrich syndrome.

This CDR3 is CSGTNYNEQFF. The DNA for the CDR3 is TGCAGCGGGACAAATTACAATGAGCAGTTCTTC. The rearrangement uses TRBV29-1 and TRBJ2-1, with TRBD1 as a possible D gene (5 bases). Trimming cost V 7 bases and J 4 bases, with 8 bases left between them. The CDR3 contains 11 residues. The germline CDR1 and CDR2 sequences are SQVTM and ANQGSEA.